The 20 T cell receptor beta chains in this list originate from one sample, sequenced in a study of shared clonotypes between healthy human individuals. Clones were sequenced by immunoSEQ multiplex PCR, and TCRdb holds only the in-frame ones, with some missing. Altogether about 1.5 million clones are present, more than 95% being singletons, with the ten largest covering over 1%. Sequencing input: naive CD4+ T cells sorted from blood. Regarding subset: CD45RA+ positively selected. These receptors all stem from a man under 40 in good health.

CDR3 in amino acids: CASSSTPSNYGYTF. Here the CDR3 DNA reads TGTGCCAGCAGTAGTACACCGAGCAACTATGGCTACACCTTC. The chain couples TRBV27 to TRBJ1-2; D not resolved. Trimming took off 5 bases at V and 2 bases at J, with 12 bases between the two ends. The CDR3 spans 14 residues. Germline V gene data show CDR1 as MNHEY and CDR2 as SMNVEV (reference sequence).

This clone appeared once. The rearrangement joins TRBV5-6 to TRBJ2-7; TRBD1 aligns across 12 bases. The germline V gene encodes CDR1 SGHDT and CDR2 YYEEEE. This CDR3 region has 17 residues. Unmatched junction bases numbered 11, after V lost 4 bases and J lost 3 bases. CDR3 in DNA: TGTGCCAGCAGCGTGGCCCTGGGACAGGGGGCTAACTACGAGCAGTACTTC. It yields the protein CASSVALGQGANYEQYF.

V usage is TRBV21-1 and J usage is TRBJ2-6; TRBD1 was called by the table and not checked on the DNA. TRBV21-1 is a pseudogene locus. CDR3 length: 18 amino acids. The CDR3 here is CAIPDRENSGSGANVLTF. CDR3 bases: TGTGCCATCCCTGACAGGGAAAATTCCGGCTCTGGGGCCAACGTCCTGACTTTC.

This chain uses TRBV6-1 with TRBJ2-7; D remains ambiguous. The CDR3 runs 15 residues. V lost 1 base and J 3 bases, leaving 13 bases between the germline ends. CDR1 MNHNS and CDR2 SASEGT come from the germline V gene. The CDR3 loop is CASSEGGLKIYEQYF. CDR3 DNA sequence: TGTGCCAGCAGTGAAGGAGGTTTAAAAATCTACGAGCAGTACTTC.

This clone was recorded once. V and J are TRBV5-4 and TRBJ1-1; maybe TRBD1 (5 bases). The V and J ends lost 0 bases and 0 bases respectively, with 9 bases between them. Germline CDR1 SGHNT, CDR2 YYREEE (reference sequence). The CDR3 covers 15 residues. The CDR3 DNA sequence: TGTGCCAGCAGCTTGGTAGGGGTTGTGAACACTGAAGCTTTCTTT. Encoded protein: CASSLVGVVNTEAFF.

CDR3 sequence (DNA): TGTGCCAGCAGTGAACGAGGGGGCGCTGAAGCTTTCTTT. Its protein product is CASSERGGAEAFF. J is TRBJ1-1 and V is TRBV6-1; 7 positions match TRBD1. With 2 bases clipped from V and 6 bases from J, the junction kept 3 bases outside the gene matches. The germline CDR1 and CDR2 sequences are MNHNS and SASEGT. CDR3 length equals 13 residues.

The chain combines TRBV7-2 with TRBJ1-5; D unclear. The CDR3 is 14 amino acids. The germline V gene encodes CDR1 SGHTA and CDR2 FQGNSA. The V end was cut by 5 bases, the J end by 3 bases, with 11 bases between. This chain's CDR3 is CASSQHTSNQPQHF. CDR3 nucleotides: TGTGCCAGCAGCCAGCACACCTCCAATCAGCCCCAGCATTTT. Based on the CDR3 plus reference TRBV7-2 and TRBJ1-5, the full variable domain is GAGVSQSPSNKVTEKGKDVELRCDPISGHTALYWYRQSLGQGLEFLIYFQGNSAPDKSGLPSDRFSAERTGGSVSTLTIQRTQQEDSAVYLCASSQHTSNQPQHFGDGTRLSIL.

The rearrangement uses TRBV27 and TRBJ2-5; the D gene is possibly TRBD2 (6 bases). Germline CDR1 reads MNHEY; CDR2 reads SMNVEV (reference sequence). The V end lost 6 bases, the J end lost 5 bases, and 19 bases lay between the germline ends. This CDR3 has 15 residues. CDR3 bases: TGTGCCAGCAGGAGGAACCTAGCGATAAGTGAGACCCAGTACTTC. The encoded protein is CASRRNLAISETQYF.

The chain joins TRBV10-1 to TRBJ2-2, with 10 bases that match TRBD1. V was clipped by 6 bases and J by 4 bases; unmatched bases: 5. CDR1 is WNHNN and CDR2 is SYGVQD in the germline V gene (reference sequence). This CDR3 is built from 15 residues. This CDR3 reads CASRAGQGSTGELFF. As DNA, the CDR3 is TGCGCCAGCAGGGCGGGACAGGGGTCCACCGGGGAGCTGTTTTTT.

With respect to this clone: Other DNA sequences in this sample translate to the same CDR3. V is TRBV9 and J is TRBJ2-7; 8 nucleotides align to TRBD2. Per the germline V gene, CDR1 is SGDLS and CDR2 is YYNGEE. The CDR3 is made up of 14 amino acids. Trimming cost V 4 bases and J 0 bases; bases outside gene matches: 3. The CDR3 here is CASSTSGSSYEQYF. DNA of the CDR3: TGTGCCAGCAGCACCAGCGGGAGCTCCTACGAGCAGTACTTC. The entire variable domain, with the rest obtained from reference TRBV9 and TRBJ2-7, is as follows: DSGVTQTPKHLITATGQRVTLRCSPRSGDLSVYWYQQSLDQGLQFLIQYYNGEERAKGNILERFSAQQFPDLHSELNLSSLELGDSALYFCASSTSGSSYEQYFGPGTRLTVT.

The chain employs TRBV28 and TRBJ1-4, with 7 positions matching TRBD1. CDR3 length equals 13 residues. The V gene's germline CDR1 is MDHEN and CDR2 SYDVKM. The J segment lost 6 bases and the V segment lost 4 bases, leaving 2 bases of the junction unmatched. The CDR3 nucleotides read TGTGCCAGCAGTTGGGACAGATATGAAAAACTGTTTTTT. This codes for CASSWDRYEKLFF.

The chain employs TRBV5-4 and TRBJ2-1; TRBD2 is a possible D gene (6 bases). The CDR3 loop spans 14 amino acids. The ends were cut back, 5 bases at V and 4 bases at J, with 13 bases in the middle. From germline, CDR1 is SGHNT and CDR2 YYREEE (reference sequence). CDR3 nucleotide sequence: TGTGCCAGCAGACCAAGCGCGGGGTACAATGAGCAGTTCTTC. Translating gives CASRPSAGYNEQFF.

This clone was recorded once. This chain connects TRBV9 to TRBJ1-3; 8 nucleotides match TRBD1. V gave up 3 bases and J gave up 0 bases; unmatched junction bases: 14. The CDR3 is made up of 19 amino acids. Germline loops: CDR1 SGDLS, CDR2 YYNGEE. CDR3 bases: TGTGCCAGCAGCGCCCACGGGGGGGACAGGATGAACTCTGGAAACACCATATATTTT. It yields the protein CASSAHGGDRMNSGNTIYF.

Of note for this clone: Other DNA sequences of this sample code for an identical CDR3. The chain has TRBV9 and TRBJ2-5, with 7 bases fitting TRBD1. CDR1 and CDR2 from the germline V gene are SGDLS and YYNGEE. The trim removed 4 bases at V and 1 base at J, leaving 4 bases unmatched. The length of the CDR3 is 14 residues. CDR3 nucleotide sequence: TGTGCCAGCAGCCCGGGACAGCTCCAAGAGACCCAGTACTTC. Its translation is CASSPGQLQETQYF.

V and J are TRBV6-5 and TRBJ2-5; 7 bases match TRBD2. The CDR3 is 15 residues long. V was clipped by 5 bases and J by 2 bases; unmatched bases: 8. Germline-derived CDR1 and CDR2 are MNHEY and SVGAGI. The CDR3 loop reads CASSQTSLSQETQYF. The CDR3 DNA follows: TGTGCCAGCAGTCAGACTAGCCTTAGTCAAGAGACCCAGTACTTC.

The J gene is TRBJ2-7, the V gene TRBV29-1; D gene ambiguous. The germline V and J ends were trimmed by 5 bases and 0 bases, with 11 bases remaining between them. The CDR3 covers 13 residues. CDR1 and CDR2 from the germline V gene are SQVTM and ANQGSEA. The CDR3 region has the DNA TGCAGCGTTAATCTAAGGAGCTCCTACGAGCAGTACTTC. As protein: CSVNLRSSYEQYF.

This clone came up once. The chain has TRBV7-9 and TRBJ2-7, with D tentatively TRBD1 or TRBD2 (5 bases each). The CDR3 is 13 residues long. The V gene lost 4 bases and the J gene lost 0 bases, with 7 bases spanning the gap. In germline, CDR1 is SEHNR, CDR2 FQNEAQ (reference sequence). The CDR3 region is CASSWGTSYEQYF. CDR3 bases: TGTGCCAGCAGCTGGGGGACCTCCTACGAGCAGTACTTC.

V is TRBV28 and J is TRBJ2-7; D perhaps matches TRBD1 (6 bases). Per the germline V gene, CDR1 is MDHEN and CDR2 is SYDVKM. There are 14 residues in the CDR3. V was cut by 2 bases and J by 2 bases, with 10 bases left in between. CDR3 DNA: TGTGCCAGCAGTTTAAGGGACATTACCTACGAGCAGTACTTC. Its protein product is CASSLRDITYEQYF.

The chain has TRBV25-1 and TRBJ2-2; D is uncertain. V gave up 5 bases and J gave up 3 bases, with 4 bases separating them. The CDR3 covers 12 residues. Germline values: CDR1 MGHDK, CDR2 SYGVNS. CDR3 amino acids: CASSFDTGELFF. CDR3 nucleotides: TGTGCCAGCAGTTTCGACACCGGGGAGCTGTTTTTT.

The CDR3 nucleotides read TGTGCCAGCAGTCCCCCGGGACAGGGGTTTTACGAGCAGTACTTC. As protein: CASSPPGQGFYEQYF. The chain has TRBV6-6 and TRBJ2-7, with 10 bases lining up with TRBD1. Trimming took 5 bases from V and 4 from J; bases not matched to a gene: 8. The length of the CDR3 is 15 residues. Germline V lookup: CDR1 MNHNY, CDR2 SVGAGI (reference sequence).